This TCR beta chain was documented in a study of persistence of HIV-infected CD4 T cells. Turning to the study itself: Donors had been on suppressive ART for a median of around 8 years.

The CDR3 length is 15 residues. Trimming left V 3 bases short and J 3 bases short, with 17 bases between. CDR1 and CDR2 from the germline V gene are DFQATT and SNEGSKA (reference sequence). Nonspecific anti-CD3/anti-CD28 bead stimulation represents the broad CD4+ T cell repertoire. Responding CD4+ T cells were sorted by upregulation of both CD40 ligand and CD69. Study-level points and caveats: TCRbeta richness was lower in CMV- and Gag-responding cells than in anti-CD3/anti-CD28-responding cells.

The immunoSEQ assay was version 4, run in survey mode. Sequencing was performed with immunoSEQ multiplex PCR; in TCRdb, only in-frame clones are kept and a portion is missing. This table has 35,000 to 50,000 clones, about 89% appearing once. A note on this clone: No antigen is known for it.

The clonotype was recovered from an adult man with HIV who was CMV-seropositive. The specimen comprised CD4+ T cells sorted from PBMCs after roughly 17-hour stimulation, sampled from a patient who received antiretroviral therapy. The chain is built from TRBV20-1 and TRBJ2-5; weak D call: TRBD2 (7 bases). CDR3 bases: TGCAGTGCTAGTGGGGGGGGCGCGATCGAAGAGACCCAGTACTTC. It codes for CSASGGGAIEETQYF.